This T cell receptor beta chain emerged from a study of cytomegalovirus exposure and HLA in healthy donors. Study outcomes and limitations: The study designated fewer than 200 TCR beta chains cytomegalovirus-associated. One later analysis, an examination of the 100 to 150 validation repertoires, found that first-cohort TCR clusters tended to co-occur in them. CMV antigen specificity was confirmed in vitro for a few CMV-associated chains.

Per germline, CDR1 SGHRS and CDR2 YFSETQ. The CDR3 contains 12 residues. V was trimmed by 3 bases and J by 4 bases, leaving 7 bases between them. Remarks on this clone: The antigen remains unidentified.

Method: immunoSEQ multiplex PCR; TCRdb's copy keeps in-frame clones and lacks some. The table includes tens of thousands of clones, 85% to 95% detected once. This clonotype was sampled from a woman between 18 and 29 years old in good health and CMV-seronegative. Sequencing input: PBMCs. The chain links TRBV5-1 to TRBJ1-1; D gene uncertain. CDR3: CASSSRSTEAFF. Written as DNA, the CDR3 is TGCGCCAGCAGCTCCCGGAGCACTGAAGCTTTCTTT.